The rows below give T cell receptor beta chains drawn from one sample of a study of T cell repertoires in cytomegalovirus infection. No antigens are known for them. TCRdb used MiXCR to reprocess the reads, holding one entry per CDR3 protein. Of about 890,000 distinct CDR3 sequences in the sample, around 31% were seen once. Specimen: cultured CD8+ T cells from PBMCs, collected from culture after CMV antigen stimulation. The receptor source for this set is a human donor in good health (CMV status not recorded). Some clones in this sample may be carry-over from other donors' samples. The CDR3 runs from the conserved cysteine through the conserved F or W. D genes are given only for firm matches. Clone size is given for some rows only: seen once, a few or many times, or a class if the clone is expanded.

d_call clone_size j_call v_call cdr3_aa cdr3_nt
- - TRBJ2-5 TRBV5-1 CASSLALGVGETQYF TGCGCCAGCAGCTTGGCCCTGGGGGTTGGCGAGACCCAGTACTTC
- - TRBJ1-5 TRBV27 CASSLSVGGSAQPQHF TGTGCCAGCAGTTTATCGGTCGGGGGCTCAGCCCAGCCCCAGCATTTT
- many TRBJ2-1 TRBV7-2 CASSAYRVEQFF TGTGCCAGCAGCGCCTACAGGGTTGAGCAGTTCTTC
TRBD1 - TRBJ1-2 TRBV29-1 CSVPKKDRNYGYTF TGCAGCGTTCCCAAAAAGGACAGGAACTATGGCTACACCTTC
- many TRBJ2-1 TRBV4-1 CASSQGAYNEQFF TGTGCCAGCAGCCAAGGAGCCTACAATGAGCAGTTCTTC
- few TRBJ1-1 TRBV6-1 CASLIRGLNTEAFF TGTGCCAGCCTAATACGGGGATTGAACACTGAAGCTTTCTTT
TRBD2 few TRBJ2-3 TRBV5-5 CASSRTSGGHTDTQYF TGTGCCAGCAGCCGGACTAGCGGGGGCCACACAGATACGCAGTATTTT
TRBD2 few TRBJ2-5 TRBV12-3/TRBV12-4 CASSSPGLAGVWETQYF TGTGCCAGCAGTTCACCGGGACTAGCGGGGGTTTGGGAGACCCAGTACTTC
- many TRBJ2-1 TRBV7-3 CASSRTRRGSGEQFF TGTGCCAGCAGCCGGACGAGGAGGGGTTCGGGGGAGCAGTTCTTC
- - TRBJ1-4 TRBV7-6 CASSAGGQSYEKLFF TGTGCCAGCAGCGCCGGGGGACAATCGTATGAAAAACTGTTTTTT
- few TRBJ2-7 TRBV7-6 CASSSARYYEQYF TGTGCCAGCAGCTCAGCACGATACTACGAGCAGTACTTC
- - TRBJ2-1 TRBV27 CASSTTKYNEQFF TGTGCCAGCAGTACAACTAAATACAATGAGCAGTTCTTC
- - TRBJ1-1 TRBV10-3 CAISESGAVNTEAFF TGTGCCATCAGTGAGTCGGGAGCCGTGAACACTGAAGCTTTCTTT
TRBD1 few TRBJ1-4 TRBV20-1 CSAEIPTGWANEKLFF TGCAGTGCAGAGATTCCGACAGGGTGGGCTAATGAAAAACTGTTTTTT
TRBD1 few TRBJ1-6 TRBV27 CASSLRTGHNSPLHF TGTGCCAGCAGTTTAAGGACAGGGCATAATTCACCCCTCCACTTT
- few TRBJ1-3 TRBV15 CATSGGRGTIYF TGTGCCACCAGTGGGGGTCGGGGCACCATATATTTT
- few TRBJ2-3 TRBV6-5 CASSYSGGQVGTDTQYF TGTGCCAGCAGTTACTCGGGGGGGCAAGTGGGCACAGATACGCAGTATTTT
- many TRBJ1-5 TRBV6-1 CASSEREEQDGQPQHF TGTGCCAGCAGTGAAAGAGAAGAACAGGATGGCCAGCCCCAGCATTTT
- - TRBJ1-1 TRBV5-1 CASSFLNSMNTEAFF TGCGCCAGCAGCTTTCTCAATTCCATGAACACTGAAGCTTTCTTT
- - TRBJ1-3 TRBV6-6 CASSHRTGSSGNTIYF TGTGCCAGCAGTCACCGAACAGGCTCTTCTGGAAACACCATATATTTT
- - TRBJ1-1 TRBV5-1 CASSLNSSNTEAFF TGCGCCAGCAGCTTGAACAGTTCGAACACTGAAGCTTTCTTT
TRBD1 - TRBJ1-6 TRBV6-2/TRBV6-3 CASSRTRGLSNSPLHF TGTGCCAGCAGCCGGACCAGGGGGCTAAGCAATTCACCCCTCCACTTT
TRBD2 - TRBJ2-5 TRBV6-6 CVSSYFSFRGGQETQYF TGTGTCAGCAGTTACTTTAGTTTCCGGGGGGGCCAAGAGACCCAGTACTTC
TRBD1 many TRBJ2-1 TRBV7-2 CASRNRGFNEQFF TGTGCCAGCAGAAACAGGGGGTTCAATGAGCAGTTCTTC
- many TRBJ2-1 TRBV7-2 CASSLEVMGYNEQFF TGTGCCAGCAGCTTAGAGGTGATGGGGTACAATGAGCAGTTCTTC
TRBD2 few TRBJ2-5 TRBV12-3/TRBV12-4 CASSFVAGGPNQETQYF TGTGCCAGCAGTTTCGTAGCGGGGGGACCTAACCAAGAGACCCAGTACTTC
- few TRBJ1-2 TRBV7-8 CASSLMGTYGYTF TGTGCCAGCAGCTTAATGGGGACTTATGGCTACACCTTC
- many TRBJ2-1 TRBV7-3 CASSLDPQSSYNEQFF TGTGCCAGCAGCTTAGACCCGCAAAGCTCCTACAATGAGCAGTTCTTC
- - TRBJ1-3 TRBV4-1 CASSQGYRSSGNTIYF TGCGCCAGCAGCCAGGGGTATCGATCCTCTGGAAACACCATATATTTT
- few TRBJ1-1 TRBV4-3 CASSQRTGTILNTEAFF TGCGCCAGCAGCCAGAGGACCGGCACTATACTTAACACTGAAGCTTTCTTT
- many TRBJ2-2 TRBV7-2 CASTSPGSLLNTGELFF TGTGCCAGCACCTCCCCAGGGTCTCTACTGAACACCGGGGAGCTGTTTTTT
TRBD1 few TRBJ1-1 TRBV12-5 CASGLVLRQGDTEAFF TGTGCTAGTGGTTTGGTACTTCGACAGGGAGACACTGAAGCTTTCTTT
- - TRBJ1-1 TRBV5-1 CASSWRGADTEAFF TGCGCCAGCAGCTGGAGGGGAGCGGACACTGAAGCTTTCTTT
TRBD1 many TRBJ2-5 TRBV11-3 CASSEGQGQETQYF TGTGCCAGCAGCGAAGGACAGGGCCAAGAGACCCAGTACTTC
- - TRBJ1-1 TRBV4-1 CASSQWGSNTEAFF TGCGCCAGCAGCCAATGGGGTTCGAACACTGAAGCTTTCTTT
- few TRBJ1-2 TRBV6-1 CASSDEPGAAAGYTF TGTGCCAGCAGCGACGAACCAGGGGCAGCCGCTGGCTACACCTTC
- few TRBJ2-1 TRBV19 CASSPLMYEFF TGTGCCAGTAGTCCCTTAATGTATGAGTTCTTC
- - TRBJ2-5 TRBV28 CASSWRGEETQYF TGTGCCAGCAGTTGGAGGGGGGAGGAGACCCAGTACTTC